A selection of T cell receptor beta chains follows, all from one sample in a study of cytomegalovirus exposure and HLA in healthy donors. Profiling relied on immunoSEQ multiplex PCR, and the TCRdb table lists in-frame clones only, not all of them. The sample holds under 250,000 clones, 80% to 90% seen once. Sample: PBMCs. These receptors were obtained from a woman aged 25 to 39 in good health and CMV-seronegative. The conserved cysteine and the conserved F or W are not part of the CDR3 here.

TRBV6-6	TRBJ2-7	ASSRGTDYEQY
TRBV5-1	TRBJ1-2	ASSLADSSYGYT
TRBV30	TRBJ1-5	AWSVAVSNQPQH
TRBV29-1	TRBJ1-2	SVARQSYGYT
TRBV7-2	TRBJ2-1	ASSLRLAGKNEQF
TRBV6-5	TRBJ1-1	ASSYEGWTATEAF
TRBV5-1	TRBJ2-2	ASRAGETSTGELF
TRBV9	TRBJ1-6	ASSSTGLNSPLH
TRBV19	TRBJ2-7	ASSRKKEDRPRTYEQY
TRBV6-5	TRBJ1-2	ASSYSRENDGYT
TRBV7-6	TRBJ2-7	ASSPRVAGSSYEQY
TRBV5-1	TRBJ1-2	ASSLEAGANYGYT
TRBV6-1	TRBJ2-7	ASSEPQVLSYEQY
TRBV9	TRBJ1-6	ASSVAGRDNSPLH
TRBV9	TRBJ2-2	ASSVSGDTGELF
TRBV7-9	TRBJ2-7	ASSLMTPYEQY
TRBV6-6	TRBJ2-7	ASSWARTSGHYEQY
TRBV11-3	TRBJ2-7	ASSLTSGHSYEQY
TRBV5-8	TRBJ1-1	ASSFDGRGMNTEAF
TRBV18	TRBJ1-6	ASSPGQANSPLH
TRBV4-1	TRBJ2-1	ASSPGGGANNEQF
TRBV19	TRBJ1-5	ASGTTSGQPGGAQH
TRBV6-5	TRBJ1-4	ASRSKQGRVNEKLF
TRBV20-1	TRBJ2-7	SVGLREQY
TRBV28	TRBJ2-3	ASRTRDRGTDTQY
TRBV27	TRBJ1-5	ASKKSYRDSNQPQH
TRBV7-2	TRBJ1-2	ASSLVGQGIYGYT
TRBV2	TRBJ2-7	ASSDQVLVYEQY
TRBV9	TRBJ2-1	ASSVSGVSYNEQF
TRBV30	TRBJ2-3	AWSDLAGLGDTQY
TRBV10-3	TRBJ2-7	AISESARGGGEQY
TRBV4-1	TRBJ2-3	ASSRIAGVTDTQY
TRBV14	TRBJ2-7	ASSQDLRGNEQY
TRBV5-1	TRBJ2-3	ASSLEGQATDTQY
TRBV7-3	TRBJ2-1	ASSSGGYNEQF
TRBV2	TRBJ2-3	ASNLAGSTDTQY
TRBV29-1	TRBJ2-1	SVVREFGSSYNEQF
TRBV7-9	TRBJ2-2	ASKGLAGVGELF
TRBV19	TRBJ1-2	ASSTGQGYGYT
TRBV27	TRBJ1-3	ASRPPGQGHSGNTIY